This TCR beta chain was identified in a study of human T cells and chemical hapten exposure. Overall study: Sensitization applied 2% DPC to roughly 2 cm by roughly 2 cm of upper inner arm skin. General study points: The presence of alopecia in the donors means their immune response may differ from healthy people's.

V lost 0 bases and J 3 bases, leaving 9 bases between the germline ends. CDR3 length: 15 amino acids. Germline values: CDR1 MGHRA, CDR2 YSYEKL. The library attached unique molecular identifiers to individual cDNA molecules. TCRdb processed the RACE reads anew with MiXCR; each CDR3 protein has one entry. The sample lists around 99,000 distinct CDR3 sequences; about a tenth were seen once. Time point in this sample: patch test 2, 6 weeks after DPC sensitization. Treatment of the sample: therapeutic diphenylcyclopropenone sensitization with weekly scalp DPC. The donor pool consisted of alopecia patients aged 18 to 70 years, considered suitable for DPC. This clonotype was seen repeatedly, ten times or more. Its specificity is unknown.

Material: whole blood, obtained in connection with sensitization to the hapten diphenylcyclopropenone (DPC). This clonotype was obtained from a woman aged 35 to 49 with alopecia areata. Some clones in this sample may be carry-over from other donors' samples. The chain recombines TRBV4-1 with TRBJ1-5; unclear D gene. CDR3 protein: CASSQDWPANQPQHF. The CDR3 region has the DNA TGCGCCAGCAGCCAAGATTGGCCAGCCAATCAGCCCCAGCATTTT.